This T cell receptor (beta chain) was sequenced in a study of T cell responses to AZD1222 COVID-19 vaccine. Findings and limits, study-wide: The study sampled repertoires only after the peak T cell response. Variant regions that are unmutated are reportedly the target of nearly half of spike-specific TCRs. Donors were largely white British and mainly female; clonal diversity was possibly underestimated.

This clone was recorded only once. Its antigen is as yet unknown. The CDR3 spans 14 residues. The germline CDR1 and CDR2 sequences are GTSNPN and SVGIG (reference sequence). Trimming took 4 bases from V and 7 from J, leaving 16 bases between them. Measured with immunoSEQ multiplex PCR; TCRdb has only the in-frame clones, and not every one. The sample lists 140,000 or so clones; around nine tenths were seen once. The material was peripheral blood, obtained 28 days after the second AZD1222 dose. This TCR came from an adult who received the AZD1222 COVID-19 vaccine. The chain carries TRBV30 and TRBJ2-2; D is unresolved. CDR3 bases: TGTGCCTGGACCTTTGGGTGGAATCACGGGGAGCTGTTTTTT. It is translated as CAWTFGWNHGELFF.